This T cell receptor beta chain emerged from a study of cytomegalovirus exposure and HLA in healthy donors. The PCR made use of 60 Vbeta and 13 Jbeta primers. Clones were sequenced by immunoSEQ multiplex PCR, and TCRdb holds only the in-frame ones, with some missing. The sample yields approximately 100,000 clones, roughly 80% seen once. Concerning this clone itself: An end of the junction does not agree with germline; a read error may underlie this.

This CDR3 has 15 residues. The V gene's germline CDR1 is MNHEY and CDR2 SVGAGI. This chain connects TRBV6-5 to TRBJ1-6; a possible D gene is TRBD1 (5 bases). The sequence was obtained from a female donor in good health and CMV-seronegative. What was sequenced was PBMCs. Written as DNA, the CDR3 is TGTGCCAGCAGGAGGGGAGGGGAGGGAAATTCACCCCCCCACTTT. It translates to CASRRGGEGNSPPHF.